This T cell receptor beta chain is drawn from a study of cytomegalovirus exposure and HLA in healthy donors (dated by TCRdb to 2017 to 2019). About the full investigation: According to a later analysis, one platform produced both the roughly 110 validation repertoires and the approximately 600 repertoires of the first cohort. The aim of the study was to test whether cataloging public T cell receptors could identify signatures of past pathogen exposure. Besides the first cohort of more than 650 subjects, a separate validation cohort made up of 95 to 150 different subjects was used. To predict cytomegalovirus infection status, the study brought together high-throughput TCR immunosequencing, statistical association of individual TCRs with disease status, and machine learning. Overall study outcomes, separate from this receptor: All 120 or so repertoires were used to score co-occurrence in the validation cohort in a later analysis, because that analysis had no HLA typing for the cohort. The study listed 150 to 200 TCR beta chains as associated with cytomegalovirus. A few of the identified cytomegalovirus-associated TCR beta chains were confirmed in vitro to be specific for cytomegalovirus antigens. The authors suggested that the approach could potentially be extended to other disease states and immunological phenotypes. While some public TCRs were present in many individuals, most TCR sequences turned up only very rarely across donors. Of the cluster scores, 85% to 95% were above 0 in a later analysis, which found that TCRs clustered in the first cohort also tended to co-occur in the approximately 120 validation repertoires. The classifier was reported to diagnose cytomegalovirus status with high specificity and sensitivity in both the original cohort and the validation cohort.

To note about this clone: It has no known antigen specificity. No base-level quality is on record; no much larger clone is a single base apart.

Library construction relied on the immunoSEQ multiplex PCR assay. In the paper's pipeline: A statistical classification framework was developed to diagnose cytomegalovirus status using the catalog of TCR beta chain sequences. Imported from immuneACCESS, the table was reduced by TCRdb to in-frame sequences with V and J called. These copies leave out some clones; in studies compared against another copy, an unresolved V gene accounts for under half, and the cause of the remainder is not known. The V and J calls and clone size come from that table; D and trimming were worked out from the DNA. The sample records around 150,000 clones, 80% to 90% of which are singletons. Clones ranked in the top ten supply roughly 5.8% of the sample. Measured from the cysteine to the phenylalanine, the CDR3 is 15 residues long. The only DNA kept is the CDR3, 45 bases in frame from the first base. V is shortened by 1 base, J by 4 bases, and the region joining them spans 11 bases. Taken from the germline V gene, the CDR1 and CDR2 loops are LGHNA and YSLEER.

The donors belonged to the validation cohort of approximately 130 subjects, which was separate from the approximately 660-subject first cohort. This sequence was found in a woman in her 30s in good health and CMV-seronegative. The sequence joins TRBV4-3 to TRBJ1-5, with the D gene too uncertain to name. The sequenced sample consisted of PBMCs. The nucleotide sequence reads as follows: TGCGCCAGCAGCCAAGCCACATATGGAAATCAGCCCCAGCATTTT. This gives the protein CASSQATYGNQPQHF.